The 10 T cell receptor beta chains reported below all come from one sample, sequenced in a study of identical twins. TCRdb recomputed calls from the 5' RACE reads with MiXCR, one row per CDR3 protein. The sample has roughly 490,000 distinct CDR3 sequences; 14% are singletons. This sample was also put to use in a study of yellow fever vaccine responses in identical twins.

The sequenced sample consisted of CD4+ T cells sorted from blood. The receptors were gathered from a young woman in good health.

This clonotype was seen more than once but under ten times. The chain links TRBV12-3 or TRBV12-4 to TRBJ2-6; no firm D call. CDR3 length: 15 amino acids. V lost 5 bases and J lost 1, with 9 bases in between. The CDR3 nucleotides are TGTGCCAGCAGTCCGACGAGATCTGGGGCCAACGTCCTGACTTTC. Translated: CASSPTRSGANVLTF.

This clonotype has just a few counts. V gene TRBV3-1 combines with J gene TRBJ2-7; TRBD1 agrees at 7 bases. The CDR3 covers 14 residues. Germline CDR1 and CDR2: LGHDT and YNNKEL (reference sequence). Trimming at V came to 9 bases and at J to 3 bases, leaving 11 bases not matched to a gene. The CDR3 sequence is CASPAPGTVYEQYF. DNA of the CDR3: TGTGCCAGTCCAGCCCCAGGGACAGTCTACGAGCAGTACTTC.

The genes are TRBV29-1 and TRBJ1-3; D gene ambiguous. From germline, CDR1 is SQVTM and CDR2 ANQGSEA. Trimming left V 4 bases short and J 1 base short, with 8 bases between. The CDR3 runs 13 residues. CDR3 sequence: CSVAVDSGNTIYF. The DNA for the CDR3 is TGCAGCGTTGCGGTGGATTCTGGAAACACCATATATTTT.

This clonotype was counted only a few times. The V and J genes are TRBV19 and TRBJ2-2; D perhaps matches TRBD2 (5 bases). This CDR3 has 14 amino acids. Trimming stripped 0 bases from V and 8 bases from J, with 10 bases between. Per germline, CDR1 LNHDA and CDR2 SQIVND (reference sequence). The CDR3 region has the DNA TGTGCCAGTAGTATAGACCCTTGGGAGGGGGAGCTGTTTTTT. Its protein is CASSIDPWEGELFF.

CDR3 amino acids: CAIGRGQEGYGYTF. The CDR3, as DNA: TGTGCCATCGGCCGGGGACAGGAAGGCTATGGCTACACCTTC. The V call is TRBV10-3, the J call TRBJ1-2, with 8 bases aligning to TRBD1. CDR3 length: 14 amino acids. From germline, CDR1 is ENHRY and CDR2 SYGVKD. With V trimmed by 8 bases and J by 4 bases, 9 bases remained unmatched.

This clonotype was seen a handful of times. The V gene is TRBV20-1, the J gene TRBJ2-3, with 9 bases lining up with TRBD2. CDR1 and CDR2 (germline): DFQATT, SNEGSKA (reference sequence). The V gene end was trimmed by 2 bases and the J gene end by 3 bases; junction bases not matched to a gene: 0. The length of the CDR3 is 13 residues. CDR3 region: CSARLAGTDTQYF. The CDR3 region has the DNA TGCAGTGCTAGACTAGCGGGAACAGATACGCAGTATTTT.

The chain is built from TRBV6-2 or TRBV6-3 and TRBJ2-3; 7 nucleotides align to TRBD1. V shed 7 bases, J shed 5 bases, and the junction held 9 bases outside the gene matches. The germline CDR1 and CDR2 sequences are MNHEY and SVGEGT. This CDR3 contains 14 residues. CDR3 nucleotide sequence: TGTGCCAGCACGAGACAGGGTTCAGGAGATACGCAGTATTTT. It yields the protein CASTRQGSGDTQYF.

The chain carries TRBV6-1 and TRBJ2-1; 9 bases align to TRBD1. V trimming: 11 bases; J trimming: 2 bases; junction bases outside the gene matches: 7. CDR3 length equals 14 residues. Germline V gene data show CDR1 as MNHNS and CDR2 as SASEGT. The CDR3 protein is CACTRTGAYNEQFF. For the CDR3, the DNA is TGTGCCTGCACCCGGACAGGGGCCTACAATGAGCAGTTCTTC.

This sequence joins TRBV20-1 and TRBJ2-5; the match to TRBD2 covers 11 bases. V lost 5 bases and J lost 2; bases outside the gene matches: 4. Germline V gene sequence: CDR1 DFQATT, CDR2 SNEGSKA (reference sequence). The CDR3 length is 14 residues. DNA of the CDR3: TGCAGTGCTTGGACTAGCGGGTTACAAGAGACCCAGTACTTC. Amino acid sequence: CSAWTSGLQETQYF.

This clonotype was detected ten times or more. The chain's CDR3 is CASSLRDSRLFF. The CDR3 DNA reads TGTGCCAGCAGTTTAAGAGACTCCCGTCTATTCTTC. The V and J genes are TRBV12-3 or TRBV12-4 and TRBJ2-1, with D hard to call. The CDR3 sequence is 12 residues long. V was pared by 2 bases and J by 16 bases, with 15 bases between.